These T cell receptor beta chains were read from a single sample in a study of OX40 agonist ivuxolimab in advanced cancers. Clones were read by immunoSEQ multiplex PCR, and TCRdb kept only the in-frame ones, dropping some. The table lists 40,000 to 55,000 clones, 82% of them singletons. The specimen was CD4+ or CD8+ T cells sorted from blood, collected in a trial of the OX40 agonist ivuxolimab. The source is an adult with an advanced solid tumor such as melanoma, head and neck, liver or kidney cancer. CDR3s leave out the opening cysteine and the closing phenylalanine or tryptophan. The order of the fields is V gene, clone size, CDR3 protein. The size entry is marked missing in some rows and otherwise reads once, few, many or a size class.

>TRBV7-3|.
ASSLGYSAEQF
>TRBV19|once
ASSMGTARNQPQH
>TRBV11-2|.
ASSLVLTDTQY
>TRBV28|.
ASSWQYYGYT
>TRBV7-2|.
ASSLAGAEPGTGELF
>TRBV5-5|.
ASSLRLTEAF
>TRBV5-6|.
ASSFRGSSGNTIY
>TRBV10-2|.
ASSEWQGLSYEQY
>TRBV18|once
ASSPPRPAEDEKLF
>TRBV29-1|.
SVRRRNTEAF
>TRBV10-1|.
ASSGSGQGTEAF
>TRBV11-2|once
ASSKPQGTDTQY
>TRBV5-6|.
ASSFSRGPEQY
>TRBV6-5|.
ASSYSGGNQPQH
>TRBV4-2|.
ASSRLDRGIDYGYT
>TRBV28|.
ATEQGQRNNEQF
>TRBV14|.
ASSPGLDSAHTQY
>TRBV25-1|few
ASREQGQETQY
>TRBV29-1|.
SPSDPTMGQSNQPQH
>TRBV11-2|.
ASSLATGGREQY
>TRBV5-4|few
ASSLGGASNEQF
>TRBV28|.
ASSFEGRNTEAF
>TRBV5-1|.
ASSREQGALGYT
>TRBV10-2|.
ASSETGSNQPQH
>TRBV11-3|few
ASSFLGNTGELF
>TRBV4-1|.
ASSQGARETQY
>TRBV14|.
ASSQDLSYGYT
>TRBV19|few
ASSPVTPRGPGELF
>TRBV5-6|medium-sized
ASSLRRDSALTGELF
>TRBV10-3|.
AISAGTEYGYT
>TRBV9|.
ASSVELLGANVLT
>TRBV18|.
ASSPNRGNQPQH
>TRBV11-2|.
ASSSTRQNTEAF
>TRBV9|.
ASSLGETYEQY
>TRBV6-1|.
ASSGDRGYEQY
>TRBV5-6|few
ASSKTGTGPRMPQH
>TRBV4-1|.
ASSYRDRGFNEQF
>TRBV20-1|.
SATQETQY
>TRBV29-1|.
SVIKNHPGQEFAMNTEAF
>TRBV5-4|.
ASGGGSPGRGNEQF
>TRBV5-4|.
ASSLVGLGLNEQF
>TRBV7-9|once
ASSFRTSGIAKNIQY
>TRBV10-3|few
AISPGVDGEQF
>TRBV28|.
ASSQQGASEKLF
>TRBV5-1|.
ASSLELYNEKLF
>TRBV5-5|once
ASSYRGEVTDTQY
>TRBV19|few
ATSRGTEQF
>TRBV6-1|.
ASSEMSWTEAF